A single sample is the source of the 24 T cell receptor beta chains below, sequenced in a study of response to subunit inactivated influenza vaccine. TCRdb re-derived calls from the RT-PCR reads in MiXCR, one entry per CDR3 protein. The sample consists of more than 450,000 distinct CDR3 sequences, roughly 10% of them appearing once. Specimen: PBMCs from blood, collected on the day of vaccination. The receptors here all came from a man aged 50 or older who received an inactivated influenza vaccine.

This clonotype was counted at least ten times. The chain employs TRBV2 and TRBJ2-7; D may match TRBD1 or TRBD2 (5 bases each). The CDR3 is 16 residues long. Germline-derived CDR1 and CDR2 are SNHLY and FYNNEI. V was shortened by 4 bases and J by 7 bases, with 23 bases between the two germline ends. The chain's CDR3 is CASSGGRGSGPLEQYF. CDR3 DNA: TGTGCCAGCAGTGGGGGCCGGGGCAGTGGGCCTTTGGAGCAGTACTTC.

This clonotype was seen a few times. CDR3 region: CASSQVQGMSEQYF. The CDR3 DNA is TGCGCCAGCAGCCAGGTACAGGGTATGAGCGAGCAGTACTTC. The chain carries TRBV4-1 and TRBJ2-7; possible D gene TRBD1, 6 bases. V lost 3 bases, J lost 6 bases, and 15 bases lay in between. Per germline, CDR1 MGHRA and CDR2 YSYEKL. There are 14 residues in the CDR3.

Note on this clonotype: At one of its ends the junction is not consistent with the germline gene, which may arise from a read error. This chain links TRBV29-1 with TRBJ2-5; D may be TRBD1 (5 bases). Germline V CDR1 and CDR2: SQVTM, ANQGSEA. The CDR3 has 12 residues. The DNA for the CDR3 is TGCAGCGTTACGGACATTGAGGAGACCCATTACTTC. Translating it yields CSVTDIEETHYF.

This clonotype has more than one count but fewer than ten. The chain links TRBV7-2 to TRBJ2-5; D gene ambiguous. V was pared by 1 base and J by 2 bases, with 8 bases between. This CDR3 is 14 amino acids long. The V gene's germline CDR1 is SGHTA and CDR2 FQGNSA. The CDR3 region is CASSLEPAQETQYF. The CDR3, as DNA: TGTGCCAGCAGCTTAGAGCCGGCTCAAGAGACCCAGTACTTC.

The chain combines TRBV5-1 with TRBJ2-3, with TRBD1 identical over 7 bases. Germline loops: CDR1 SGHRS, CDR2 YFSETQ. Unmatched junction bases numbered 5, after V lost 2 bases and J lost 2 bases. CDR3 size: 15 residues. This CDR3 is CASSFRDRSTDTQYF. The DNA for the CDR3 is TGCGCCAGCAGCTTCCGGGACAGATCCACAGATACGCAGTATTTT.

This clonotype was detected only a few times. V and J are TRBV5-1 and TRBJ2-5; possibly TRBD2 for D (6 bases). V was trimmed by 7 bases and J by 0 bases, leaving 16 bases between them. Looked up from germline, CDR1 is SGHRS and CDR2 is YFSETQ. CDR3 length: 15 residues. The CDR3 nucleotides read TGCGCCAGCTACAGGAACACGGGAGACCAAGAGACCCAGTACTTC. This translates into CASYRNTGDQETQYF.

This chain links TRBV5-1 with TRBJ2-2, with D possibly being TRBD1 (6 bases). Germline CDR1 is SGHRS and CDR2 is YFSETQ. Trimming took off 4 bases at V and 3 bases at J, with 19 bases between the two ends. The CDR3 contains 17 residues. The CDR3 DNA reads TGCGCCAGCAGCCCCGGACGTTCGAACAGGGACACCGGGGAGCTGTTTTTT. It encodes CASSPGRSNRDTGELFF.

CDR3 in amino acids: CAITPGTGSYEQYF. The CDR3 region has the DNA TGTGCCATCACTCCCGGGACAGGCTCCTACGAGCAGTACTTC. The V call is TRBV10-3, the J call TRBJ2-7, with 8 bases identical to TRBD1. The V gene's germline CDR1 is ENHRY and CDR2 SYGVKD. The CDR3 sequence is 14 residues long. J was trimmed by 0 bases and V by 7 bases; bases with no gene match: 5.

The rearrangement uses TRBV20-1 and TRBJ2-7; D perhaps matches TRBD1 (6 bases). CDR3 length: 14 residues. CDR1 and CDR2 from the germline V gene are DFQATT and SNEGSKA (reference sequence). V was clipped by 5 bases and J by 1 base, with 15 bases between them. The CDR3: CSARDRDKSYEQYF. In DNA, the CDR3 is TGCAGTGCTCGGGACCGGGACAAGTCCTACGAGCAGTACTTC.

The chain is built from TRBV11-2 and TRBJ2-3; 7 nucleotides line up with TRBD2. Germline V gives CDR1 SGHAT, CDR2 FQNNGV. V was pared by 2 bases and J by 5 bases, with 13 bases of the junction left unmatched. The CDR3 covers 17 residues. The CDR3 DNA sequence: TGTGCCAGCAGCTTACGTACTAAGCGGGGCGAGGGAGATACGCAGTATTTT. Amino acids: CASSLRTKRGEGDTQYF.

This clonotype was seen more than once but under ten times. This chain joins TRBV4-3 and TRBJ2-7; D might be TRBD2 (5 bases). Trimming cost V 1 base and J 2 bases, with 12 bases left between them. Germline lookup yields CDR1 LGHNA and CDR2 YSLEER. There are 15 residues in the CDR3. The CDR3 DNA is TGCGCCAGCAGCCAAGGGTGGGAGACTACCTACGAGCAGTACTTC. It encodes CASSQGWETTYEQYF.

The V and J genes are TRBV27 and TRBJ2-1; 8 bases map to TRBD2. Germline CDR1 reads MNHEY; CDR2 reads SMNVEV (reference sequence). The V gene end was trimmed by 4 bases and the J gene end by 10 bases; junction bases not matched to a gene: 12. This CDR3 spans 15 amino acids. Here the CDR3 DNA reads TGTGCCAGCAGTTCGGGGGGGGGACCGTTGGGGGAGCAGTTCTTC. It specifies CASSSGGGPLGEQFF.

This chain uses TRBV20-1 with TRBJ2-3; D is uncertain. There are 14 residues in the CDR3. V lost 0 bases, J lost 2 bases, and 9 bases lay in between. Germline V lookup: CDR1 DFQATT, CDR2 SNEGSKA (reference sequence). CDR3 amino acids: CSARDLINTDTQYF. The CDR3, as DNA: TGCAGTGCTAGAGACCTAATCAACACAGATACGCAGTATTTT.

The CDR3 region is CASTEHSIYEQYF. The CDR3 coding sequence is TGTGCCAGCACCGAACATTCGATCTACGAGCAGTACTTC. This chain uses TRBV6-2 or TRBV6-3 with TRBJ2-7; D call uncertain. With 7 bases removed from V and 3 bases from J, the gap between germline ends came to 13 bases. This CDR3 has 13 residues. Per the germline V gene, CDR1 is MNHEY and CDR2 is SVGEGT.

This clonotype was seen a single time. This sequence joins TRBV28 and TRBJ1-4; the D is unclear. CDR3 length: 14 amino acids. Germline values: CDR1 MDHEN, CDR2 SYDVKM. Between the trimmed V and J ends, which lost 10 bases and 7 bases, there was a span of 19 bases. The CDR3 DNA follows: TGTGCCACGGGAGAGTTAGAATTCTCTGAAAAACTGTTTTTT. Translating gives CATGELEFSEKLFF.

The sample holds a few counts of this clonotype. The chain carries TRBV5-1 and TRBJ2-2; 11 bases are a match to TRBD1. Germline V CDR1 and CDR2: SGHRS, YFSETQ. CDR3 size: 18 residues. J was trimmed by 5 bases and V by 3 bases; bases with no gene match: 12. The CDR3 nucleotides read TGCGCCAGCAGCTCCGGGACAGGGGGACGCGGGAGGACCGGGGAGCTGTTTTTT. It yields the protein CASSSGTGGRGRTGELFF. Complete variable domain (other parts from reference TRBV5-1 and TRBJ2-2): KAGVTQTPRYLIKTRGQQVTLSCSPISGHRSVSWYQQTPGQGLQFLFEYFSETQRNKGNFPGRFSGRQFSNSRSEMNVSTLELGDSALYLCASSSGTGGRGRTGELFFGEGSRLTVL.

The chain is built from TRBV27 and TRBJ2-1; 10 positions match TRBD2. The CDR3 is made up of 16 amino acids. Germline V lookup: CDR1 MNHEY, CDR2 SMNVEV (reference sequence). The V and J ends lost 5 bases and 0 bases, in that order; junction bases with no gene match: 4. This CDR3 is CASSTLAGDSYNEQFF. The CDR3 bases are TGTGCCAGCAGTACCCTAGCGGGGGACTCCTACAATGAGCAGTTCTTC.

This clonotype was detected a few times. The V call is TRBV5-1, the J call TRBJ2-5; D ambiguous. V was pared by 1 base and J by 6 bases, with 13 bases between. This CDR3 contains 14 residues. Germline V gene sequence: CDR1 SGHRS, CDR2 YFSETQ. The CDR3 reads CASSLSRPEKTQYF. The CDR3 DNA is TGCGCCAGCAGCTTGTCCCGACCCGAGAAGACCCAGTACTTC.

The chain links TRBV7-9 to TRBJ1-4; no firm D call. Trimming removed 2 bases at V and 8 bases at J, with 15 bases between. Per the germline V gene, CDR1 is SEHNR and CDR2 is FQNEAQ (reference sequence). This CDR3 is built from 15 residues. The CDR3 region is CASSLLGRLGEKLFF. The DNA of the CDR3 is TGTGCCAGCAGCTTATTGGGCCGGTTGGGAGAAAAACTGTTTTTT.

A few counts support this clonotype. This chain links TRBV18 with TRBJ2-1, with 7 bases aligning to TRBD2. CDR1 is KGHSH and CDR2 is LQKENI in the germline V gene. The CDR3 sequence is 16 residues long. Unmatched junction bases numbered 11, after V lost 2 bases and J lost 7 bases. CDR3 coding DNA: TGTGCCAGCTCACCAGCACGAAAAACCGGGGGGAATGAGCAGTTCTTC. Translating it yields CASSPARKTGGNEQFF.

The chain couples TRBV20-1 to TRBJ1-1; 9 bases agree with TRBD1. The V gene end was trimmed by 5 bases and the J gene end by 0 bases; junction bases not matched to a gene: 7. Per the germline V gene, CDR1 is DFQATT and CDR2 is SNEGSKA (reference sequence). The CDR3 contains 15 residues. The CDR3 protein is CSAHWTGAVNTEAFF. The CDR3 DNA sequence: TGCAGTGCTCACTGGACAGGGGCGGTGAACACTGAAGCTTTCTTT.

This clonotype was observed a few times. This CDR3 reads CASSSGRGMDDSTDTQYF. CDR3 sequence (DNA): TGTGCCAGCAGCTCAGGCCGGGGAATGGACGACAGCACAGATACGCAGTATTTT. V and J are TRBV11-1 and TRBJ2-3; a possible D gene is TRBD2 (5 bases). The CDR3 has 18 amino acids. Germline V gene sequence: CDR1 SGHAT, CDR2 FQDESV (reference sequence). Trimming took 4 bases from V and 0 from J, leaving 20 bases between them.

This rearrangement joins TRBV9 to TRBJ2-7, with D perhaps TRBD1 (5 bases). In germline, CDR1 is SGDLS, CDR2 YYNGEE. Trimming took 6 bases from V and 0 from J, leaving 19 bases between them. The CDR3 contains 16 residues. In nucleotides, the CDR3 is TGTGCCAGCAAGAGGAGCCAAGACAGCCACTCCTACGAGCAGTACTTC. Amino acids: CASKRSQDSHSYEQYF.

This clonotype turned up a few times. The chain has TRBV5-1 and TRBJ2-3; 9 nucleotides match TRBD1. Germline lookup yields CDR1 SGHRS and CDR2 YFSETQ. V was pared by 4 bases and J by 1 base, with 10 bases of the junction left unmatched. CDR3 length: 17 residues. CDR3 in amino acids: CASSHGTGNGGTDTQYF. As DNA, the CDR3 is TGCGCCAGCAGCCACGGGACAGGGAACGGGGGCACAGATACGCAGTATTTT.